These 20 T cell receptor beta chains came from one sample sequenced in a study of cytomegalovirus exposure and HLA in healthy donors (TCRdb year 2017). The library was generated by the immunoSEQ multiplex PCR assay. The multiplex PCR relied on a mix of 60 forward primers for TCR Vbeta segments and 13 reverse primers for TCR Jbeta segments. Not all clones reach the TCRdb copy of this immuneACCESS table, which keeps in-frame sequences only. Checked studies attribute under half of the gap to unresolved V genes and leave the rest unexplained. Counted in this sample were over 100,000 clones; roughly 80% of them appeared once. The ten most abundant clones make up more than 20% of the sample. Material for sequencing was PBMCs. Receptor source: a man aged 25 to 40 in good health and CMV-seropositive.

V usage is TRBV7-9 and J usage is TRBJ2-1; D gene unclear. The CDR3 runs 14 residues. Looked up from germline, CDR1 is SEHNR and CDR2 is FQNEAQ (reference sequence). Trimming removed 7 bases from V and 2 bases from J, with 12 bases in between. The CDR3 region is CASIALLAYNEQFF. CDR3 DNA sequence: TGTGCCAGCATCGCGCTACTGGCCTACAATGAGCAGTTCTTC. The complete variable domain, with remaining parts taken from reference TRBV7-9 and TRBJ2-1, reads DTGVSQNPRHKITKRGQNVTFRCDPISEHNRLYWYRQTLGQGPEFLTYFQNEAQLEKSRLLSDRFSAERPKGSFSTLEIQRTEQGDSAMYLCASIALLAYNEQFFGPGTRLTVL.

The chain recombines TRBV7-2 with TRBJ1-1, with a tentative D call TRBD1 (5 bases). V lost 5 bases and J lost 1, with 11 bases in between. The length of the CDR3 is 14 residues. Germline V gene data show CDR1 as SGHTA and CDR2 as FQGNSA. CDR3 sequence: CASSRDSRNTEAFF. CDR3 in DNA: TGTGCCAGCAGCCGGGACTCGCGGAACACTGAAGCTTTCTTT.

The gene calls are TRBV5-6 and TRBJ1-3, with 7 bases aligning to TRBD1. Germline assignment: CDR1 SGHDT and CDR2 YYEEEE. V was pared by 5 bases and J by 8 bases, with 10 bases of the junction left unmatched. This CDR3 has 14 residues. Here the CDR3 DNA reads TGTGCCAGCAGAGAACAGGGGACTGGGGACACCATATATTTT. This sequence encodes CASREQGTGDTIYF.

V and J are TRBV7-9 and TRBJ2-3; 9 bases agree with TRBD1. V trimming: 4 bases; J trimming: 6 bases; junction bases outside the gene matches: 8. This CDR3 spans 15 amino acids. CDR1 and CDR2 (germline): SEHNR, FQNEAQ (reference sequence). This CDR3 reads CASSSGQGEVDTQYF. DNA for the CDR3: TGTGCCAGCAGCTCGGGACAGGGAGAAGTGGATACGCAGTATTTT.

Worth noting for this clone: At one boundary the junction diverges from the germline segment, which might be a read error. This chain uses TRBV27 with TRBJ1-2, with 9 bases identical to TRBD1. This CDR3 has 14 amino acids. Germline V lookup: CDR1 MNHEY, CDR2 SMNVEV (reference sequence). CDR3: CASSPTGGYYGYTF. The CDR3, as DNA: TGTGCCAGCAGTCCTACAGGGGGCTACTACGGCTACACCTTC.

The chain links TRBV5-4 to TRBJ2-7; tentative D call: TRBD1 (5 bases). CDR1 and CDR2 (germline): SGHNT, YYREEE (reference sequence). The CDR3 contains 16 residues. V was cut by 0 bases and J by 3 bases, with 16 bases left in between. CDR3 region: CASSLGPSDRDYEQYF. The DNA for the CDR3 is TGTGCCAGCAGCTTGGGACCCTCTGACAGAGACTACGAGCAGTACTTC.

The rearrangement uses TRBV28 and TRBJ2-3, with D possibly being TRBD1 (5 bases). The CDR3 has 18 residues. Trimming cost V 4 bases and J 2 bases, with 22 bases left between them. Germline CDR1 is MDHEN and CDR2 is SYDVKM. CDR3 bases: TGTGCCAGCAGTTCAAACCCGGTAGGGGCGGCGATCACAGATACGCAGTATTTT. It is translated as CASSSNPVGAAITDTQYF.

This clone is a singleton in its sample. J is TRBJ2-1 and V is TRBV11-1, with TRBD1 matching over 7 bases. V gave up 0 bases and J gave up 2 bases; unmatched junction bases: 4. The germline CDR1 and CDR2 sequences are SGHAT and FQDESV (reference sequence). The CDR3 length is 16 residues. This CDR3 is CASSLAQGNTYNEQFF. Written as DNA, the CDR3 is TGTGCCAGCAGCTTAGCACAGGGGAACACCTACAATGAGCAGTTCTTC.

The chain couples TRBV18 to TRBJ2-3, with 12 bases that match TRBD2. V shed 4 bases, J shed 3 bases, and the junction held 2 bases outside the gene matches. Germline-derived CDR1 and CDR2 are KGHSH and LQKENI. The CDR3 consists of 15 residues. In DNA form, the CDR3 reads TGTGCCAGCTCACAGGGGACTAGCGGGACAGATACGCAGTATTTT. This gives the protein CASSQGTSGTDTQYF.

The rearrangement links TRBV28 to TRBJ2-5; D is perhaps TRBD1 (5 bases). The CDR3 is made up of 13 amino acids. The V end lost 6 bases, the J end lost 4 bases, and 12 bases lay between the germline ends. Germline-derived CDR1 and CDR2 are MDHEN and SYDVKM. The CDR3: CASRGRFLETQYF. In nucleotides, the CDR3 is TGTGCCAGCAGGGGGCGGTTTTTAGAGACCCAGTACTTC.

Only a few counts were recorded for this clone. The chain recombines TRBV11-3 with TRBJ2-1, with 13 bases identical to TRBD2. V shed 6 bases and J 0 bases; nucleotides not matched to a gene: 2. Germline V CDR1 and CDR2: SGHNT, YENEEA. The CDR3 is made up of 16 amino acids. This CDR3 is CASSRLAGGSYNEQFF. CDR3 sequence (DNA): TGTGCCAGCAGTCGACTAGCGGGAGGCTCCTACAATGAGCAGTTCTTC.

J is TRBJ2-1 and V is TRBV2; 7 nucleotides agree with TRBD1. The CDR3 loop spans 14 amino acids. Trimming removed 3 bases from V and 6 bases from J; junction bases left unmatched: 5. Germline CDR1 SNHLY, CDR2 FYNNEI. CDR3 in amino acids: CASSDRDRINEQFF. The CDR3 bases are TGTGCCAGCAGTGACCGGGACAGAATCAATGAGCAGTTCTTC.

This sequence joins TRBV5-1 and TRBJ2-5; weak D call: TRBD2 (6 bases). Between the trimmed V and J ends, which lost 6 bases and 7 bases, there was a span of 16 bases. This CDR3 comprises 13 residues. Germline assignment: CDR1 SGHRS and CDR2 YFSETQ. The DNA for the CDR3 is TGCGCCAGCAACCCCGGGGGTGAGGGGACCCAGTACTTC. This translates into CASNPGGEGTQYF.

V and J are TRBV25-1 and TRBJ2-1; TRBD2 matches at 9 bases. The V and J ends lost 3 bases and 15 bases, in that order; junction bases with no gene match: 12. This CDR3 contains 14 residues. The germline gives CDR1 MGHDK, CDR2 SYGVNS. The CDR3 is CASSDAGGPGVRFF. The CDR3 DNA reads as TGTGCCAGCAGTGATGCGGGAGGGCCAGGTGTCCGGTTCTTC.

CDR3: CASSQSPREADTQYF. The DNA for the CDR3 is TGCGCCAGCAGTCAATCACCTAGGGAGGCAGATACGCAGTATTTT. The V call is TRBV23-1, the J call TRBJ2-3, with D possibly being TRBD2 (6 bases). TRBV23-1 is known as an ORF, though its function is uncertain. This CDR3 region has 15 residues. The V gene lost 0 bases and the J gene lost 4 bases, with 11 bases spanning the gap.

This rearrangement joins TRBV20-1 to TRBJ2-1; 7 bases are a match to TRBD1. V shed 5 bases, J shed 11 bases, and the junction held 3 bases outside the gene matches. The CDR3 sequence is 10 residues long. Germline V gene data show CDR1 as DFQATT and CDR2 as SNEGSKA (reference sequence). CDR3 sequence (DNA): TGCAGTGCTGGGGACAGCCAGCAGTTCTTC. Translated, it gives CSAGDSQQFF.

For this clone: A junction boundary mismatches the germline segment, possibly from a read error. The chain recombines TRBV18 with TRBJ2-6; D call uncertain. Germline V gene data show CDR1 as KGHSH and CDR2 as LQKENI. The CDR3 totals 14 residues. Here the CDR3 DNA reads TGTGCCAGCTCACGAGGCTCTGAGGCCAACGTCCTGACTTTC. It codes for CASSRGSEANVLTF.

The chain couples TRBV28 to TRBJ2-1; a weak D match, TRBD1 (5 bases). The ends were cut back, 8 bases at V and 4 bases at J, with 15 bases in the middle. Germline V gives CDR1 MDHEN, CDR2 SYDVKM. The CDR3 spans 14 residues. The CDR3 loop is CASLGPRVYNEQFF. The CDR3 DNA reads TGTGCCAGCTTGGGGCCAAGGGTATACAATGAGCAGTTCTTC.

The J gene is TRBJ1-5, the V gene TRBV19; TRBD1 matches at 10 bases. Germline CDR1 and CDR2: LNHDA and SQIVND (reference sequence). The CDR3 consists of 16 residues. Trimming removed 3 bases from V and 5 bases from J; junction bases left unmatched: 7. The CDR3 loop reads CASSIMTTGGYQPQHF. DNA for the CDR3: TGTGCCAGTAGTATCATGACGACAGGGGGCTATCAGCCCCAGCATTTT.

V and J are TRBV10-2 and TRBJ1-1, with D possibly TRBD1 on 5 matching bases. The V gene lost 8 bases and the J gene lost 1 base, with 17 bases spanning the gap. Germline V gene sequence: CDR1 WSHSY, CDR2 SAAADI. This CDR3 is 15 amino acids long. CDR3 DNA: TGCGCCAGCGCCATCCAGGTCCAGGGGAACACTGAAGCTTTCTTT. Its protein product is CASAIQVQGNTEAFF.